These 7 T cell receptor beta chains were sequenced from one sample in a study of blood T cells in healthy people across ages. For the second PCR, which ran for roughly 6 to 11 cycles, a sample-barcoded 5' primer and a J-beta primer mix were used. In TCRdb, the 5' RACE reads were re-called with MiXCR into one record per CDR3 protein. This sample has around 1.5 million distinct CDR3 sequences, with approximately 42% found just once. What was sequenced was blood. These receptors came from a woman aged 18-29 years in good health.

The rearrangement links TRBV20-1 to TRBJ2-5; perhaps TRBD1 as D (5 bases). Germline loops: CDR1 DFQATT, CDR2 SNEGSKA (reference sequence). Trimming took off 0 bases at V and 11 bases at J, with 22 bases between the two ends. The CDR3 contains 15 residues. The CDR3 DNA follows: TGCAGTGCTAGAGATGGTAGGGGCCTCGGCAATGAGCAGTACTTC. Translated: CSARDGRGLGNEQYF.

V and J are TRBV5-1 and TRBJ2-3; a possible D gene is TRBD1 (6 bases). CDR3 length: 15 amino acids. The V gene lost 4 bases and the J gene lost 2 bases, with 14 bases spanning the gap. CDR1 is SGHRS and CDR2 is YFSETQ in the germline V gene. Here the CDR3 DNA reads TGCGCCAGCAGCACGACAGGACTTCACACAGATACGCAGTATTTT. It specifies CASSTTGLHTDTQYF.

This chain joins TRBV20-1 and TRBJ2-1; 7 bases are shared with TRBD2. The CDR3 runs 14 residues. The germline gives CDR1 DFQATT, CDR2 SNEGSKA (reference sequence). Trimming at V came to 6 bases and at J to 4 bases, leaving 9 bases not matched to a gene. CDR3 region: CSAASGVNYNEQFF. Written as DNA, the CDR3 is TGCAGTGCCGCGAGCGGGGTCAATTACAATGAGCAGTTCTTC.

This clonotype was recorded once. The rearrangement uses TRBV7-3 and TRBJ1-1; the match to TRBD1 covers 9 bases. The CDR3 spans 15 residues. With 1 base clipped from V and 3 bases from J, the junction kept 3 bases outside the gene matches. Germline assignment: CDR1 SGHTA and CDR2 FQGTGA. CDR3 sequence (DNA): TGTGCCAGCAGCTTAAGAGGACAGGGGCACACTGAAGCTTTCTTT. This encodes CASSLRGQGHTEAFF.

V gene TRBV29-1 combines with J gene TRBJ2-1; no clear D. V was pared by 8 bases and J by 6 bases, with 11 bases between. The CDR3 runs 11 residues. The germline V gene has CDR1 SQVTM and CDR2 ANQGSEA. The CDR3 nucleotides read TGCAGCCCCGGGTTTGGCAATGAGCAGTTCTTC. Translating gives CSPGFGNEQFF.

The chain recombines TRBV10-3 with TRBJ2-5; TRBD2 matches 9 bases. The ends lost 5 bases at V and 1 base at J; junction bases unmatched: 5. Germline assignment: CDR1 ENHRY and CDR2 SYGVKD. CDR3 length: 15 residues. The CDR3 loop is CAISPGGGAQETQYF. DNA for the CDR3: TGTGCCATCAGTCCCGGCGGGGGGGCCCAAGAGACCCAGTACTTC.

The chain employs TRBV6-5 and TRBJ1-5; tentative D call: TRBD1 (5 bases). Germline CDR1 and CDR2: MNHEY and SVGAGI. This CDR3 is built from 14 residues. V was pared by 4 bases and J by 6 bases, with 13 bases between. As DNA, the CDR3 is TGTGCCAGCAGTTCAGGCCAGGGAGGTCAGCCCCAGCATTTT. Translation gives CASSSGQGGQPQHF.